What follows describes a single TCR beta chain. This clonotype was observed at least ten times. Its antigen remains unidentified. Per-nucleotide qualities are absent, and no much larger clonotype sits a single base away. The data derive from a study of T cells in Graves' hyperthyroidism and ophthalmopathy (dated by TCRdb to between 2017 and 2020). Turning to the overall study: Peripheral blood samples were taken at the time of initial diagnosis, prior to any treatment. To identify TCR V-J signatures that set the groups apart, the researchers used a discovery cohort of 100 or so patients, made up of 40 to 45 with Graves' ophthalmopathy and some 56 with stable Graves' hyperthyroidism. An independent validation cohort of under 20 hyperthyroidism patients and 17 patients who later progressed to ophthalmopathy tested prospective prediction of ophthalmopathy. The 100 or so discovery patients were randomly split 7:3 into training and test sets. Thyroid tissue and blood T-cell repertoires from roughly 6 Graves' hyperthyroidism patients were also compared in the study. Following sampling, methimazole starting at 30 mg daily was given to hyperthyroidism patients, and high-dose intravenous methylprednisolone was given to ophthalmopathy patients. According to the paper, TCR Vbeta CDR3 sequencing was carried out on approximately 140 peripheral blood samples, which came from about 45 ophthalmopathy, roughly 75 hyperthyroidism and some 17 progressor patients. Broad study findings and their caveats: A model built on a 13 V-J signature distinguished ophthalmopathy from stable hyperthyroidism, reaching 85% to 90% sensitivity and approximately 83% specificity in cross-validation and 80%/75% in testing. Most expanded thyroid clonotypes (frequency above 0.001) were also detected in blood, suggesting blood repertoires may reflect thyroid immune responses. Sample size was not statistically predetermined, and blinding of investigators to group allocation was not performed. In validation, the model predicted progression to ophthalmopathy a median of roughly 6.2 months before onset, with roughly 70% sensitivity and roughly 79% specificity.

Ophthalmopathy patients had moderately to severely active disease, Clinical Activity Score of at least 3, NOSPECS grade of at least 4, and duration under 3 months. Patients with uncontrolled infections, other autoimmune diseases, pregnancy or lactation were excluded. Diagnoses were established on the basis of clinical symptoms, serum thyroxine and TRAb, thyroid ultrasound, and orbital computed tomography. PBMCs were separated from roughly 10 ml of fresh peripheral blood using Ficoll-Paque density gradient centrifugation. Total RNA was extracted using Trizol reagent, and RNA quality was assessed on an Agilent 2100 Bioanalyzer. TCR beta CDR3 regions were amplified from RNA transcripts. For the first round of RT-PCR on the TCR CDR3, the HTBI primer set was used together with the Qiagen OneStep RT-PCR kit. Libraries were constructed in a second round of multiplex PCR, after which size selection and purification were performed. The libraries were sequenced on an Illumina HiSeq2000 using paired-end 100 bp reads. From the authors' description of their analysis: SOAPnuke was used to process the raw data, throwing out any read that contained adapters or uncalled bases, had a mean Phred below 15, or lacked an exact constant-primer or identifier match. COPE v1.2.5 was used to merge high-quality paired reads, and clonotypes were defined as unique nucleotide sequences. MiTCR v1.1 was used to align the clonotypes against IMGT TRBV, TRBD and TRBJ reference segments. Analysis was restricted to V-J combinations with a frequency above 0.0001, which covered just over 98% of repertoires. A TCS score was defined as the ratio of F50 (clonal expansion) to E x V (chaos), with BLOSUM62-based TCRdist applied between CDR3 peptides within each V-J. Welch's t-statistics and random forest reduced 450 to 600 V-J features to some 14, which were used in a naive Bayes classifier (R e1071). Thyroid-blood repertoire similarity was quantified with the Morisita-Horn index. TCRdb reprocessed the public reads (quality trimming at Q25 with fastp, clone calling with MiXCR) and kept in-frame beta chains. Rows are unified per CDR3 protein, each entry keeping the most common DNA and genes. TCRdb's processing, not the authors', yielded these V and J calls. In all, the sample holds about 610,000 distinct CDR3 sequences, and 14% to 15% of those were seen once. In total, the top ten clones hold 4.3% of the sample.

The CDR3 sequence holds 15 residues, the cysteine and phenylalanine included. The entry retains the CDR3 DNA only, 45 bases that are in frame from base 1. V is clipped by 3 bases and J by 0 bases, and the sequence between their germline boundaries is 9 bases long. This receptor was obtained from a woman in her forties with Graves' ophthalmopathy. The sequence links TRBV12-3 or TRBV12-4 to TRBJ2-4; the D gene cannot be resolved reliably. Sequences were obtained from blood. CDR3 protein: CASSFGSLAKNIQYF. The DNA reads as follows: TGTGCCAGCAGTTTTGGCAGCCTAGCCAAAAACATTCAGTACTTC.